This T cell receptor beta chain was obtained from a study of T-cell memory formation after mild COVID-19. Whole-study findings and limits: Of the contracting clones, CD4+ ones lay mainly in CM and EM, and CD8+ ones in EMRA. Cross-reactive memory appears to have joined, as suggested by some responding clones showing up in pre-infection memory.

This clonotype came up a few times. What it recognizes is unknown. Using its own MiXCR run on the 5' RACE reads, TCRdb lists one record per CDR3 protein. The table has a few hundred thousand distinct CDR3 sequences, about 10% seen once. The CDR3 is 15 residues long. Trimming cost V 6 bases and J 10 bases; bases outside gene matches: 15. Germline lookup yields CDR1 DFQATT and CDR2 SNEGSKA (reference sequence). This chain links TRBV20-1 with TRBJ1-6, with 7 bases lining up with TRBD1. The sequencing input was PBMCs or a T cell subset sorted from them (not recorded which). The TCR was taken from a man between 18 and 29 years old who had mild COVID-19 (a few samples of this study predate the infection). Cell type and time point are not known. The CDR3 loop reads CSAKIGAGGYSPLHF. The CDR3 nucleotides read TGCAGTGCAAAGATCGGGGCAGGGGGATACTCACCCCTCCACTTT.